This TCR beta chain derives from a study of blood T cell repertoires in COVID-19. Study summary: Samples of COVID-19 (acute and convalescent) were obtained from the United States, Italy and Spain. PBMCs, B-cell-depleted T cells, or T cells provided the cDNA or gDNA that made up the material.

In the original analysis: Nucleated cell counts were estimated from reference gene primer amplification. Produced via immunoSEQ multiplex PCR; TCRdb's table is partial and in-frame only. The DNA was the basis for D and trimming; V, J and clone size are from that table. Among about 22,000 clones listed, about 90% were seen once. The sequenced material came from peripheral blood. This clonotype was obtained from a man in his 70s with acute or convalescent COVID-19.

This CDR3 reads CASNLGREGLYEQYF. In nucleotides, the CDR3 is TGTGCCAGCAACCTAGGGCGGGAGGGCCTGTACGAGCAGTACTTC. V is TRBV7-2 and J is TRBJ2-7; TRBD2 matches 9 bases. CDR3 size: 15 residues. Unmatched junction bases numbered 11, after V lost 7 bases and J lost 4 bases. Germline V CDR1 and CDR2: SGHTA, FQGNSA. The full variable domain, completed using reference TRBV7-2 and TRBJ2-7, is GAGVSQSPSNKVTEKGKDVELRCDPISGHTALYWYRQSLGQGLEFLIYFQGNSAPDKSGLPSDRFSAERTGGSVSTLTIQRTQQEDSAVYLCASNLGREGLYEQYFGPGTRLTVT.